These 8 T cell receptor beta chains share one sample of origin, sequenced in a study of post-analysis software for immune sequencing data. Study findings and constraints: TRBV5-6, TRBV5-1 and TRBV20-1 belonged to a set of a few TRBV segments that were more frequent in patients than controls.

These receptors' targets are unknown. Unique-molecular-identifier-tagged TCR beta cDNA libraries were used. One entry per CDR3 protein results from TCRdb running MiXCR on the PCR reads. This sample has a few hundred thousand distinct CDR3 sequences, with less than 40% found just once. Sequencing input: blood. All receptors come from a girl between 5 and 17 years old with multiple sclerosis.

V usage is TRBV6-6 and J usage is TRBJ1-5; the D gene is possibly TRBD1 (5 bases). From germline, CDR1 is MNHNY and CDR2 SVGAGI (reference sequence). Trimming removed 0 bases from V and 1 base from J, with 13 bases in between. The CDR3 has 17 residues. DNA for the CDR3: TGTGCCAGCAGTTACTCAATACAGGAATTGAGCAATCAGCCCCAGCATTTT. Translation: CASSYSIQELSNQPQHF.

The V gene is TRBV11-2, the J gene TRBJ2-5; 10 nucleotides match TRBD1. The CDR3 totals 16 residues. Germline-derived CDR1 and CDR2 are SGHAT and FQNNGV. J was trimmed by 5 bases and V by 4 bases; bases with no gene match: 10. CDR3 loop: CASSYRDRGDKETQYF. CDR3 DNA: TGTGCCAGCAGCTACCGGGACAGGGGTGACAAGGAGACCCAGTACTTC.

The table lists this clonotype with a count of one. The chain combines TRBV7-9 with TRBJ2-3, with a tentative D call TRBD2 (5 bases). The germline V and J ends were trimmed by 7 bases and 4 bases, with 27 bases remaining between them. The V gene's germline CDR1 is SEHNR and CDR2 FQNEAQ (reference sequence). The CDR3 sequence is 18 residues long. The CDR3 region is CASTRTRVLSSSADTQYF. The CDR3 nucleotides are TGTGCCAGCACAAGGACTCGTGTACTAAGCTCATCGGCAGATACGCAGTATTTT.

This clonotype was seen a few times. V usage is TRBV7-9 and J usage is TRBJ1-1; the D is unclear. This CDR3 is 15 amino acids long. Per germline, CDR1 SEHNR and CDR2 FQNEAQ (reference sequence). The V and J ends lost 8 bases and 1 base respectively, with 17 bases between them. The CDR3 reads CASHRFRRENTEAFF. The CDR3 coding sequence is TGTGCCAGCCACCGTTTCCGAAGGGAGAACACTGAAGCTTTCTTT.

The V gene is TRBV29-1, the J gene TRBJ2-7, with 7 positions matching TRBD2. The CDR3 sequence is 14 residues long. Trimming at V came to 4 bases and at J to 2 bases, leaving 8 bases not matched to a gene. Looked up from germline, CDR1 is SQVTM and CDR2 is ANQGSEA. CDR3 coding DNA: TGCAGCGTTGCAGGCCTAGCGGAAACCTACGAGCAGTACTTC. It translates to CSVAGLAETYEQYF.

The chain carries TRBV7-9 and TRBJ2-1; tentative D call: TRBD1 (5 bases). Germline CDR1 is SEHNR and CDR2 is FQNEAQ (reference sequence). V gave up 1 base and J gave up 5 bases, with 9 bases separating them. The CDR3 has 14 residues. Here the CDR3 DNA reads TGTGCCAGCAGCTTAGAATTCAGGGACAATGAGCAGTTCTTC. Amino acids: CASSLEFRDNEQFF.

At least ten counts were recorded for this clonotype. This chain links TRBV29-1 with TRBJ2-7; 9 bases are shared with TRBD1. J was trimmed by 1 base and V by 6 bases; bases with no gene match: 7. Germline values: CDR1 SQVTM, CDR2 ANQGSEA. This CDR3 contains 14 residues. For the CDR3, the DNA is TGCAGCGTGATGGGACAGGGTGGATCCTACGAGCAGTACTTC. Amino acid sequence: CSVMGQGGSYEQYF.

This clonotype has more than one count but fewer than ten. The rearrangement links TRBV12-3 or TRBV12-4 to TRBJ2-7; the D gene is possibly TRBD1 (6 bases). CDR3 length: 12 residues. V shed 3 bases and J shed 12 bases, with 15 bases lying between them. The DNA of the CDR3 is TGTGCCAGCAGTTTCGTCAGGGGATCGGTGTACTTC. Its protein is CASSFVRGSVYF.